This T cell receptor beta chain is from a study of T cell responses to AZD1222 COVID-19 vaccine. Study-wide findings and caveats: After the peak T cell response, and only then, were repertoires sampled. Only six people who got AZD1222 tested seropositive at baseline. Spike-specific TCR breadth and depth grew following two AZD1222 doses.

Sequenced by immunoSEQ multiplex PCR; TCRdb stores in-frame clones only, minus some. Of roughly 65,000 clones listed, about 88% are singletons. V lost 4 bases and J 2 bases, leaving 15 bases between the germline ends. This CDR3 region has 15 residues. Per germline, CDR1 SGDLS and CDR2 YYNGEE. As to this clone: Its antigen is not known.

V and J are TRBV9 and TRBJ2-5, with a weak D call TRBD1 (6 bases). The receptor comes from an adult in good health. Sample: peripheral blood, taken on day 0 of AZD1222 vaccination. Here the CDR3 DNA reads TGTGCCAGCAGCCGGACAGCGAACCTACAAGAGACCCAGTACTTC. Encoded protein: CASSRTANLQETQYF.